The rows below give T cell receptor beta chains drawn from one sample of a study of control samples from healthy donors and cancer patients. Libraries were prepared by immunoSEQ multiplex PCR; TCRdb keeps only in-frame clonotypes and omits some of them. The data show 140,000 or so clones, with around 90% seen just once and about 4.9% held by the top ten. Sequencing was performed on blood. These receptors were obtained from a man aged 25 to 40 in good health. The CDR3 runs from the conserved cysteine through the conserved F or W. D genes are given only for firm matches. The listing skips clone size in some rows; elsewhere it reads once, few, many or a size class.

clone_size j_call v_call d_call cdr3_nt cdr3_aa
- TRBJ2-1 TRBV12-3/TRBV12-4 TRBD1 TGTGCCAGCAGTTTGAGGGGGCCTGCGCCGTTCTTC CASSLRGPAPFF
- TRBJ2-7 TRBV6-5 - TGTGCCAGCAGTTACTCGGGCTCCTACGAGCAGTACTTC CASSYSGSYEQYF
- TRBJ2-2 TRBV5-1 - TGCGCCAGCCGTGTCGGGGGCGCGTCCGGGGAGCTGTTTTTT CASRVGGASGELFF
- TRBJ1-1 TRBV5-6 - TGTGCCAGCAGCTTGGTTATCAGGAAGAACACTGAAGCTTTCTTT CASSLVIRKNTEAFF
- TRBJ2-7 TRBV4-2 TRBD1 TGTGCCAGCAGCCAAGGGACAGGGCCGGCCTACGAGCAGTACTTC CASSQGTGPAYEQYF
- TRBJ2-7 TRBV5-1 - TGCGCCAGCCGCGCCAGGGTGGGGTACGAGCAGTACTTC CASRARVGYEQYF
- TRBJ2-7 TRBV5-1 TRBD1 TGCGCCAGCAGTTCCGGGACAGGGGGCTACGAGCAGTACTTC CASSSGTGGYEQYF
- TRBJ1-1 TRBV3-1/TRBV3-2 - TGTGCCAGCAGCCAAGAGCGTGGAGCGACTTTCTTT CASSQERGATFF
- TRBJ2-7 TRBV5-8 - TGTGCCAGCAGCTTGGAACAGGGCAGCGAGCAGTACTTC CASSLEQGSEQYF
- TRBJ2-3 TRBV29-1 - TGCAGCGTCCGGGACCTAGGCACAGATACGCAGTATTTT CSVRDLGTDTQYF
- TRBJ2-5 TRBV19 - TGTGCCAGTAGTATTCGCGGGGGCGGGGAGACCCAGTACTTC CASSIRGGGETQYF
once TRBJ1-3 TRBV9 - TGTGCCAGCAGCCCTGAGAACTCTGGAAACACCATATATTTT CASSPENSGNTIYF
- TRBJ2-1 TRBV7-3 TRBD2 TGTGCCAGCAGCTTAGGACTAGGCGATGAGCAGTTCTTC CASSLGLGDEQFF
once TRBJ1-1 TRBV27 - TGTGCCAGCAGTCGGGGGAACACTGAAGCTTTCTTT CASSRGNTEAFF
once TRBJ2-5 TRBV14 - TGTGCCAGCAGCCTACAGGGTCCGGGGACCCAGTACTTC CASSLQGPGTQYF
- TRBJ2-2 TRBV6-5 - TGTGCCAGCAGTTACGGGGACACCGGGGAGCTGTTTTTT CASSYGDTGELFF
once TRBJ2-2 TRBV6-1 TRBD1 TGTGCCAGCAATGAACAGGGGTCCGGGGAGCTGTTTTTT CASNEQGSGELFF
- TRBJ1-5 TRBV19 - TGTGCCAGTAGTACCCCTGGACTAGGGAGCAATCAGCCCCAGCATTTT CASSTPGLGSNQPQHF
once TRBJ1-1 TRBV3-1/TRBV3-2 - TGTGCCAGCAGCCCGCGTGGATTTCTGGTGGGCACTGAAGCTTTCTTT CASSPRGFLVGTEAFF
- TRBJ2-7 TRBV16 - TGTGCCAGCAGCGACCCCCGACAGGATACTTACTCCTACGAGCAGTACTTC CASSDPRQDTYSYEQYF
- TRBJ2-6 TRBV10-1 TRBD1 TGCGCCAGCCAGACAGGGATAGGGGCCAACGTCCTGACTTTC CASQTGIGANVLTF
- TRBJ2-5 TRBV29-1 TRBD1 TGCAGCGGTGCACAGGACAGGGCCCAAGAGACCCAGTACTTC CSGAQDRAQETQYF
once TRBJ2-1 TRBV18 TRBD2 TGTGCCAGCTCACTTATAGGGACTAGCGGGAGTTCTGAGCAGTTCTTC CASSLIGTSGSSEQFF
- TRBJ2-7 TRBV7-2 TRBD1 TGTGCCAGCAGCACCCGACAGGGTACCTCCTACGAGCAGTACTTC CASSTRQGTSYEQYF
- TRBJ1-2 TRBV19 TRBD1 TGTGCCAGTAGCGTCAGGGGGCCTTTGGGCTACACCTTC CASSVRGPLGYTF
- TRBJ1-5 TRBV5-5 - TGTGCCAGCAGCTTGGGCAGTCTTAATAGCAATCAGCCCCAGCATTTT CASSLGSLNSNQPQHF
- TRBJ2-7 TRBV7-2 TRBD1 TGTGCCAGCAGCCCCGACAGGGGGCGCGCTCACGAGCAGTACTTC CASSPDRGRAHEQYF
- TRBJ2-1 TRBV6-5 - TGTGCCAGCAGACACTACAATGAGCAGTTCTTC CASRHYNEQFF
- TRBJ1-2 TRBV19 - TGTGCCAGTATGACGGCGGGGCACAGCTATGGCTACACCTTC CASMTAGHSYGYTF
once TRBJ2-5 TRBV3-1/TRBV3-2 - TGTGCCAGCAGCCAGGGACAGACCCAGTACTTC CASSQGQTQYF
- TRBJ1-2 TRBV28 - TGTGCCAGCAGTTTCCGACTTAACTATGGCTACACCTTC CASSFRLNYGYTF
- TRBJ2-1 TRBV14 - TGTGCCAGCAGCCAAGGATCGGGTAACAATGAGCAGTTCTTC CASSQGSGNNEQFF
- TRBJ1-2 TRBV18 - TGTGCCAGCTCACCGCCGACCAGGCCGGACTATGGCTACACCTTC CASSPPTRPDYGYTF
- TRBJ1-2 TRBV6-2/TRBV6-3 TRBD1 TGTGCCAGCAGTTGGACAGGGGGCAACTATGGCTACACCTTC CASSWTGGNYGYTF
- TRBJ2-6 TRBV2 - TGTGCCAGCAGTTCTGGGGCTTCTGGGGCCAACGTCCTGACTTTC CASSSGASGANVLTF
- TRBJ2-7 TRBV2 - TGTGCCAGCAGTACTCTTGCGTTTACGCCATTC CASSTLAFTPF
- TRBJ1-3 TRBV30 - TGTGCCTGGGGCCAAAGCTCTGGAAACACCATATATTTT CAWGQSSGNTIYF
- TRBJ2-2 TRBV18 - TGTGCCAGCTCACCCGGACTCCCGGGGACCGGGGAGCTGTTTTTT CASSPGLPGTGELFF
- TRBJ1-1 TRBV28 - TGTGCCAGCAGTCCACAGGGAAGCACTGAAGCTTTCTTT CASSPQGSTEAFF
- TRBJ2-1 TRBV7-8 TRBD2 TGTGCCAGCAGCTTAGCGGGTGCTAGCGGGAGGTACAATGAGCAGTTCTTC CASSLAGASGRYNEQFF
- TRBJ2-3 TRBV7-3 TRBD2 TGTGCCAGCAGCTTCTCTAGCGGAGATACGCAGTATTTT CASSFSSGDTQYF